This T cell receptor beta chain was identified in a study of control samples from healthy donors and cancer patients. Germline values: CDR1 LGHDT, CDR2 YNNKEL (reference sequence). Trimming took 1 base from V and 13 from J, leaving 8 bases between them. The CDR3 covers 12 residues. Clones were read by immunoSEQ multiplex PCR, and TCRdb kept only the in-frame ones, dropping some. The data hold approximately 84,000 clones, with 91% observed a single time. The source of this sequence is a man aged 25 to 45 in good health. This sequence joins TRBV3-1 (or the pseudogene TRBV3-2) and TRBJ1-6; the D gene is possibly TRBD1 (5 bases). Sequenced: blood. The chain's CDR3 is CASSQAGEPLHF. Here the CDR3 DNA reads TGTGCCAGCAGCCAAGCGGGGGAGCCCCTCCACTTT.